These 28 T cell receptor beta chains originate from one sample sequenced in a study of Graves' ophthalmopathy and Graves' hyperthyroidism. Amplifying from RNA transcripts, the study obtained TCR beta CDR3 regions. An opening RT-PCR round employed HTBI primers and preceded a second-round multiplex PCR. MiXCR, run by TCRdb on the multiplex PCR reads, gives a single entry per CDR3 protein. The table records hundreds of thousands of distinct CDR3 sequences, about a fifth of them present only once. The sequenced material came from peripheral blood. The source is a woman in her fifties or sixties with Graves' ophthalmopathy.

The CDR3 DNA is TGTGCCACCAGCGGGACACCTAGCAATCAGCCCCAGCATTTT. Translation: CATSGTPSNQPQHF. The chain combines TRBV24-1 with TRBJ1-5, with D perhaps TRBD1 (6 bases). V was shortened by 7 bases and J by 0 bases, with 9 bases between the two germline ends. The CDR3 runs to 14 residues. CDR1 is KGHDR, CDR2 SFDVKD, per germline.

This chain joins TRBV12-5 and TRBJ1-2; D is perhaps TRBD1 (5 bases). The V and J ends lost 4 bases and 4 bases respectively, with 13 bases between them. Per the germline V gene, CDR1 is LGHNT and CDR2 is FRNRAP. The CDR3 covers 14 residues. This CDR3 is CASGSGGTRYGYTF. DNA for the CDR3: TGTGCTAGTGGTTCGGGGGGGACTCGCTATGGCTACACCTTC.

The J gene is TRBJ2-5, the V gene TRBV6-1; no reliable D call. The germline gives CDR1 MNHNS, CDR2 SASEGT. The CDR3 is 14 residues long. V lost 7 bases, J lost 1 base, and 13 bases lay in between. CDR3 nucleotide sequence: TGTGCCAGCACCGATACGATGGTCCAAGAGACCCAGTACTTC. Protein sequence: CASTDTMVQETQYF.

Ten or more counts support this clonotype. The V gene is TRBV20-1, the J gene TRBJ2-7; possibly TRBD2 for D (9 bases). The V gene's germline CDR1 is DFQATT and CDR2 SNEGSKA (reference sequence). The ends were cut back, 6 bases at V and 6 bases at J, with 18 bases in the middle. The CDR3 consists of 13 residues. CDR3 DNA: TGCAGTGCCAGGGGGCGGGAGGGCGCCGAGCAGTACTTC. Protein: CSARGREGAEQYF.

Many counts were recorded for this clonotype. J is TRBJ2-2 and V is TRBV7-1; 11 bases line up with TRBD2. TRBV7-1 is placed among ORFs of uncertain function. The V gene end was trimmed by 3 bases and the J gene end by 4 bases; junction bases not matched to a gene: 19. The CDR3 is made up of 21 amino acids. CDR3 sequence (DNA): TGTGCCAGCAGCTCTTCTCCGGGACTAGCGGAATCCATTAGGGGCACCGGGGAGCTGTTTTTT. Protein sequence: CASSSSPGLAESIRGTGELFF.

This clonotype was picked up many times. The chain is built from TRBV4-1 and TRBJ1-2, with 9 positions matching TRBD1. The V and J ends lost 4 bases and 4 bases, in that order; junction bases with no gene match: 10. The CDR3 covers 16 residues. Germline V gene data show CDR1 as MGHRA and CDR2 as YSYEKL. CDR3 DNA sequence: TGCGCCAGCAGCCGAACCCGGGACAGGGACCCCTATGGCTACACCTTC. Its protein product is CASSRTRDRDPYGYTF.

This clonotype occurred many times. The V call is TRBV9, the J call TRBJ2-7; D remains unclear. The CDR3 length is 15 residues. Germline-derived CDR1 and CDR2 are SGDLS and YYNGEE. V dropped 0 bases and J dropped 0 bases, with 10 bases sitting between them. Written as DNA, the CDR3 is TGTGCCAGCAGCGTAGCGACGAACCCCTCCTACGAGCAGTACTTC. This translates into CASSVATNPSYEQYF.

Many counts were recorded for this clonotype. CDR3 in amino acids: CASSLTSGQGNHEQYF. CDR3 in DNA: TGTGCCAGCAGTCTAACCTCGGGACAGGGTAACCACGAGCAGTACTTC. The chain joins TRBV6-5 to TRBJ2-7, with 9 positions matching TRBD1. V was clipped by 5 bases and J by 5 bases; unmatched bases: 13. The germline V gene has CDR1 MNHEY and CDR2 SVGAGI. This CDR3 is built from 16 residues.

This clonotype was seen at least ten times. CDR3: CASSPKSQETQYF. The CDR3 DNA sequence: TGTGCCAGCTCACCCAAGAGTCAAGAGACCCAGTACTTC. The chain recombines TRBV18 with TRBJ2-5; D is unclear. Germline V gene sequence: CDR1 KGHSH, CDR2 LQKENI. The CDR3 extends over 13 amino acids. Trimming removed 3 bases from V and 2 bases from J, with 7 bases in between.

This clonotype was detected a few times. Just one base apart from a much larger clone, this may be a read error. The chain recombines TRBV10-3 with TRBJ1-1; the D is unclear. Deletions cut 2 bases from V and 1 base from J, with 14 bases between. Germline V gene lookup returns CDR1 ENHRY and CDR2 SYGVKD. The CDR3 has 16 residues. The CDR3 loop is CAISEPRRGSNTEAFF. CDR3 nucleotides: TGTGCCATCAGTGAGCCCCGACGGGGATCGAACACTGAAGCTTTCTTT.

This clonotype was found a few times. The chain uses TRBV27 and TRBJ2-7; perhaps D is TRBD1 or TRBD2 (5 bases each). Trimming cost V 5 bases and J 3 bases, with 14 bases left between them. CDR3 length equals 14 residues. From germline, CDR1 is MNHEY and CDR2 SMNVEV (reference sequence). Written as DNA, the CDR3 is TGTGCCAGCAGTCGGCCGGGACCAGGCTACGAGCAGTACTTC. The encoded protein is CASSRPGPGYEQYF.

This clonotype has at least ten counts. The CDR3, as DNA: TGCGCCAGCAGTGGTTGGAGACAGGGATCCTACGAGCAGTACTTC. Translating gives CASSGWRQGSYEQYF. The V and J genes are TRBV10-1 and TRBJ2-7; the match to TRBD1 covers 7 bases. Germline trimming cut 4 bases from V and 1 base from J; bases unmatched to any gene: 7. CDR3 size: 15 residues. Looked up from germline, CDR1 is WNHNN and CDR2 is SYGVQD (reference sequence).

The CDR3 region is CASSPGDSSHEQYF. Here the CDR3 DNA reads TGTGCCAGCAGTCCCGGGGACAGCAGTCACGAGCAGTACTTC. The V gene is TRBV12-3 or TRBV12-4, the J gene TRBJ2-7, with 7 bases matching TRBD1. After removal of 5 bases from V and 5 bases from J, the junction contained 9 bases not matched to a gene. This CDR3 has 14 residues.

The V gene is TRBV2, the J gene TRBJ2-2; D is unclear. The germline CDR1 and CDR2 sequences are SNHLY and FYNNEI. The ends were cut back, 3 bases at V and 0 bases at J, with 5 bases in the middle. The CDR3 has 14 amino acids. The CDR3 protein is CASSDLTNTGELFF. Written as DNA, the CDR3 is TGTGCCAGCAGTGATCTCACGAACACCGGGGAGCTGTTTTTT. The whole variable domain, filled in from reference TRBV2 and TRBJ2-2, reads EPEVTQTPSHQVTQMGQEVILRCVPISNHLYFYWYRQILGQKVEFLVSFYNNEISEKSEIFDDQFSVERPDGSNFTLKIRSTKLEDSAMYFCASSDLTNTGELFFGEGSRLTVL.

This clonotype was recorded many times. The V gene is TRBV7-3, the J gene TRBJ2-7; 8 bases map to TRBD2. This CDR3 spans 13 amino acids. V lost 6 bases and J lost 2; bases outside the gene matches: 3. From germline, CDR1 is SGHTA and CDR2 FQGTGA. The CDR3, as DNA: TGTGCCAGCAGTGATAGCGGGGCCTACGAGCAGTACTTC. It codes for CASSDSGAYEQYF.

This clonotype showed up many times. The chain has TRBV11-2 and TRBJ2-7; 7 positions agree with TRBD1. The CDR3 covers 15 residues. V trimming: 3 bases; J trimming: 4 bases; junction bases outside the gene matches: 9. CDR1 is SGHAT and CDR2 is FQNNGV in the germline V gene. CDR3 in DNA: TGTGCCAGCAGCTTCGGCAGGGGGAGTGGGTACGAGCAGTACTTC. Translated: CASSFGRGSGYEQYF.

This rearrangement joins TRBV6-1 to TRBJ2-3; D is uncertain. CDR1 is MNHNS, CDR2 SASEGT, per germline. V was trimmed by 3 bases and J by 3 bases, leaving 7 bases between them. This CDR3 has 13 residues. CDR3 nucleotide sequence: TGTGCCAGCAGTGACGAAAAAACAGATACGCAGTATTTT. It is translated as CASSDEKTDTQYF.

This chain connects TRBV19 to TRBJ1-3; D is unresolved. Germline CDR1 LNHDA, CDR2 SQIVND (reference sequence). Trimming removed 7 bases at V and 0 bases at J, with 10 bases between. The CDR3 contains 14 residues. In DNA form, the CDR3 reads TGTGCCAGTAATGAATGGGCCTCTGGAAACACCATATATTTT. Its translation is CASNEWASGNTIYF.

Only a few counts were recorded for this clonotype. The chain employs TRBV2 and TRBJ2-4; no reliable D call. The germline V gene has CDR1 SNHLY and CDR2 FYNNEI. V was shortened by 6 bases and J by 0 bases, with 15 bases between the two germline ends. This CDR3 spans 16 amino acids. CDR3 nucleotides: TGTGCCAGCAGGGCGACTCGGACGTTAGCCAAAAACATTCAGTACTTC. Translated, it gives CASRATRTLAKNIQYF.

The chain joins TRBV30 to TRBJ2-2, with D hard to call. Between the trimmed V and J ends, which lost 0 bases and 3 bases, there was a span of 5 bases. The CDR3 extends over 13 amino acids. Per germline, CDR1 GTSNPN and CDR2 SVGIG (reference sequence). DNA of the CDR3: TGTGCCTGGAGTGTGCAGTACACCGGGGAGCTGTTTTTT. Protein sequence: CAWSVQYTGELFF. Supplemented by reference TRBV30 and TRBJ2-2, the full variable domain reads SQTIHQWPATLVQPVGSPLSLECTVEGTSNPNLYWYRQAAGRGLQLLFYSVGIGQISSEVPQNLSASRPQDRQFILSSKKLLLSDSGFYLCAWSVQYTGELFFGEGSRLTVL.

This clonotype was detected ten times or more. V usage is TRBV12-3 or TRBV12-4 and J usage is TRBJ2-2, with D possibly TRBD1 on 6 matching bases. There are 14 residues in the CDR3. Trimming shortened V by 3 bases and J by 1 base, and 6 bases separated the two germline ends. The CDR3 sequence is CASSLGQNTGELFF. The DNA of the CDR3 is TGTGCCAGCAGTTTGGGACAGAACACCGGGGAGCTGTTTTTT.

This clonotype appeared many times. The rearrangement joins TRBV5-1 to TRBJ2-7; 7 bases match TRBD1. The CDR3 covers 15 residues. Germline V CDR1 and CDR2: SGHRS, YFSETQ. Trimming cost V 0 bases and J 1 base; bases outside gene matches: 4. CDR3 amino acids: CASSLGQGYSYEQYF. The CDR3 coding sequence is TGCGCCAGCAGCTTGGGACAGGGATATTCCTACGAGCAGTACTTC.

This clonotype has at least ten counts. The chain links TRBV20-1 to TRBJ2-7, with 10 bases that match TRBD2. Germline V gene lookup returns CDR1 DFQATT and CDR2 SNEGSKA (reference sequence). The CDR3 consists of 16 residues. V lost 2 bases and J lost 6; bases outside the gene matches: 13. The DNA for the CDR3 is TGCAGTGCTAGACCCGGACTAGCGGCAATGGGGGCCGAGCAGTACTTC. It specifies CSARPGLAAMGAEQYF.

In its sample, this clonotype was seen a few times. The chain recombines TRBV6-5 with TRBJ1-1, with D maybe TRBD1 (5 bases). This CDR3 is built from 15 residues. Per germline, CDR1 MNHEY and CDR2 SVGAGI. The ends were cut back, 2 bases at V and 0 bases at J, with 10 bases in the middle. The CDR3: CASSYVGGLNTEAFF. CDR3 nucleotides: TGTGCCAGCAGTTACGTGGGGGGACTGAACACTGAAGCTTTCTTT.

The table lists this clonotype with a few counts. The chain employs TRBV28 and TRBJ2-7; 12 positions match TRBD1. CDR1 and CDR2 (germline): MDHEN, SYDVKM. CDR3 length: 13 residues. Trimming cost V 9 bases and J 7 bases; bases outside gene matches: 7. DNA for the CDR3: TGTGCCAGTCCGGGACAGGGGGCAAATGAGCAGTACTTC. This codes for CASPGQGANEQYF.

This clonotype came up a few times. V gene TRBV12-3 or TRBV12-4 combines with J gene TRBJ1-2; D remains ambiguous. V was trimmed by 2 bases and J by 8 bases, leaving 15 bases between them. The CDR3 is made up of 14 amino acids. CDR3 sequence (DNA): TGTGCCAGCAGTTTAAGTAAGGGCGTCGGGGGCTACACCTTC. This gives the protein CASSLSKGVGGYTF.

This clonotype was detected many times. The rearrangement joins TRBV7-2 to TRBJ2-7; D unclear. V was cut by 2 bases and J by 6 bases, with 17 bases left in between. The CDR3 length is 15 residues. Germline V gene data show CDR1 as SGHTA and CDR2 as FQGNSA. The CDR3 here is CASSLSKVSSREQYF. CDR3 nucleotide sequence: TGTGCCAGCAGCTTATCGAAGGTTTCTTCACGCGAGCAGTACTTC.

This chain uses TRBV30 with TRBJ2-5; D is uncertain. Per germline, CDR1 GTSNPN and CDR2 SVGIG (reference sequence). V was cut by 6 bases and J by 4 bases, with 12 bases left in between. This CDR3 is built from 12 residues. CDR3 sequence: CACNRIGETQYF. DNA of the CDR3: TGTGCCTGTAATCGCATCGGAGAGACCCAGTACTTC.